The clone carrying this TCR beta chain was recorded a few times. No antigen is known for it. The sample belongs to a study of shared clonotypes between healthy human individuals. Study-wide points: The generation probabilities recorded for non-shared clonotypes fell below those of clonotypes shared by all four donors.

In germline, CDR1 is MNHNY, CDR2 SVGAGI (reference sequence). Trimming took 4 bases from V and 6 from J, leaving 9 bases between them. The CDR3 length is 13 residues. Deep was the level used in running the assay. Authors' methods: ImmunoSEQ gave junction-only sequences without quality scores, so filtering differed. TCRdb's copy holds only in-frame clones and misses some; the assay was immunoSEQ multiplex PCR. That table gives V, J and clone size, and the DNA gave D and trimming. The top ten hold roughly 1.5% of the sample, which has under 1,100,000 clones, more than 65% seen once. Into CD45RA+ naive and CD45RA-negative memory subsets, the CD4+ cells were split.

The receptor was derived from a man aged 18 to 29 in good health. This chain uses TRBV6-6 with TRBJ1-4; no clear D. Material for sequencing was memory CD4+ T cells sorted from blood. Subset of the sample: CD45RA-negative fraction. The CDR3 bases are TGTGCCAGCAGTTTTCTCGGGGATGAAAAACTGTTTTTT. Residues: CASSFLGDEKLFF.